These 17 T cell receptor beta chains originate from one sample sequenced in a study of CXCR3-negative and CXCR3-positive naive CD8 T cells. Points from the study as a whole: Naive cells with CXCR3 showed TRB CDR3s that were more hydrophobic than those in CXCR3-negative naive cells.

5' RACE with UMI labels generated the TRB cDNA libraries. After re-calling the 5' RACE reads, TCRdb lists one entry per CDR3 protein, DNA absent. The sample table includes 150,000 to 180,000 distinct CDR3 sequences. These TCRs are of unknown antigen specificity. The material sequenced was naive CXCR3+ CD8+ T cells from blood. Documented subset: CD45RO-CCR7+CD27+CD95- naive CD8+ T cells expressing CXCR3 (TNR3+). The receptors were sampled from a human donor in good health. Some clones in this sample may be carry-over from other donors' samples.

The chain is built from TRBV6-4 and TRBJ2-7. In germline, CDR1 is MRHNA, CDR2 SNTAGT. The CDR3 runs to 14 residues. The CDR3 reads CASSESVGSYEQYF.

The V call is TRBV29-1, the J call TRBJ1-4; TCRdb picks TRBD1, but there is no DNA to check that call. In germline, CDR1 is SQVTM, CDR2 ANQGSEA. CDR3 length: 15 amino acids. The CDR3 is CSPNQKQGKGEKLFF.

The gene calls are TRBV7-9 and TRBJ2-7; the TRBD1 assignment by TCRdb is unverifiable without DNA. Germline loops: CDR1 SEHNR, CDR2 FQNEAQ (reference sequence). The CDR3 is 12 amino acids. The chain's CDR3 is CASSLGDSEQYF.

The CDR3 spells CASSFPGHSGNTIYF. This chain links TRBV7-9 with TRBJ1-3. The CDR3 is 15 residues long. Germline CDR1 and CDR2: SEHNR and FQNEAQ (reference sequence). Filled out from reference TRBV7-9 and TRBJ1-3, the complete variable domain reads DTGVSQNPRHKITKRGQNVTFRCDPISEHNRLYWYRQTLGQGPEFLTYFQNEAQLEKSRLLSDRFSAERPKGSFSTLEIQRTEQGDSAMYLCASSFPGHSGNTIYFGEGSWLTVV.

The rearrangement links TRBV6-5 to TRBJ1-6; TCRdb calls TRBD1, which cannot be checked without DNA. The CDR3 has 16 residues. From germline, CDR1 is MNHEY and CDR2 SVGAGI. This CDR3 is CASSYSKTGANSPLHF.

The genes are TRBV15 and TRBJ2-1; TCRdb's assignment of TRBD1 cannot be checked, as there is no DNA. This CDR3 comprises 16 residues. The germline V gene encodes CDR1 LNHNV and CDR2 YYDKDF (reference sequence). The CDR3 sequence: CATSRDGAGIYNEQFF.

The rearrangement links TRBV12-3 or TRBV12-4 to TRBJ2-5; TCRdb lists TRBD1, though no DNA is available to test this call. The CDR3 contains 16 residues. CDR3 in amino acids: CASSPDRGDKQETQYF.

The CDR3 loop is CATSKTGQRYGYTF. The chain has TRBV15 and TRBJ1-2; TCRdb outputs TRBD1, but without DNA this stays unchecked. The CDR3 totals 14 residues. CDR1 is LNHNV and CDR2 is YYDKDF in the germline V gene (reference sequence).

The V and J genes are TRBV7-9 and TRBJ1-5; TCRdb designates TRBD1, a call that cannot be tested without DNA. CDR1 and CDR2 from the germline V gene are SEHNR and FQNEAQ (reference sequence). This CDR3 is 15 amino acids long. This CDR3 is CASSFGTGRGQPQHF.

The V call is TRBV27, the J call TRBJ2-5; checking the TCRdb D call of TRBD1 is not possible without DNA. Germline lookup yields CDR1 MNHEY and CDR2 SMNVEV (reference sequence). The CDR3 covers 15 residues. CDR3 in amino acids: CASSFAGRFDETQYF.

The rearrangement joins TRBV23-1 to TRBJ2-1; TCRdb outputs TRBD2, but without DNA this stays unchecked. Being an ORF, TRBV23-1 has a function that is uncertain. This CDR3 contains 16 residues. The CDR3 loop is CASSQSPSWRGNGQFF.

CDR3 protein: CASSQDRWVHF. V is TRBV4-2 and J is TRBJ1-6. CDR3 length: 11 residues. In germline, CDR1 is LGHNA, CDR2 YNFKEQ.

The V and J genes are TRBV6-6 and TRBJ1-6; the D gene TCRdb calls, TRBD1, cannot be checked with no DNA. The CDR3 contains 19 residues. CDR1 and CDR2 (germline): MNHNY, SVGAGI (reference sequence). CDR3: CASSYSREWGDRSDSPLHF.

The V call is TRBV29-1, the J call TRBJ1-5; TCRdb picks TRBD1, but there is no DNA to check that call. CDR3 length: 14 amino acids. CDR1 and CDR2 from the germline V gene are SQVTM and ANQGSEA. The chain's CDR3 is CSVTGTGGGQPQHF.

The chain is built from TRBV29-1 and TRBJ2-1; there is no DNA to check the TCRdb D call of TRBD2. This CDR3 contains 15 residues. Germline CDR1 SQVTM, CDR2 ANQGSEA. The CDR3 sequence is CSVTAGGIDYNEQFF.

The rearrangement links TRBV11-2 to TRBJ1-2; without DNA, the TCRdb call of TRBD1 cannot be checked. Germline CDR1 and CDR2: SGHAT and FQNNGV. The CDR3 is 15 amino acids. The CDR3 sequence is CASSLDPLPPYGYTF.

The chain has TRBV10-3 and TRBJ2-1; TCRdb's D gene call, TRBD2, goes unchecked for lack of DNA. CDR3 length: 15 amino acids. Germline loops: CDR1 ENHRY, CDR2 SYGVKD. The CDR3 reads CAINSNGLVLNEQFF.